Listed here are 23 T cell receptor beta chains from one sample, sequenced in a study of Graves' ophthalmopathy and Graves' hyperthyroidism. TCR beta CDR3 amplification used RNA transcripts. First-round RT-PCR relied on HTBI primers, and a second-round multiplex PCR came next. One entry per CDR3 protein, called by TCRdb with MiXCR from the multiplex PCR reads. The sample yields 900,000 to 1,200,000 distinct CDR3 sequences, less than 45% seen once. Sequenced input: peripheral blood or thyroid tissue (not recorded which). These receptors all stem from an adult man with Graves' hyperthyroidism.

CDR3 region: CASIGLAGSYEQYF. For the CDR3, the DNA is TGTGCCAGCATTGGACTAGCGGGATCCTACGAGCAGTACTTC. The chain recombines TRBV2 with TRBJ2-7, with 12 positions matching TRBD2. CDR3 length: 14 amino acids. CDR1 and CDR2 from the germline V gene are SNHLY and FYNNEI. Germline trimming cut 7 bases from V and 1 base from J; bases unmatched to any gene: 2.

The genes are TRBV20-1 and TRBJ2-6; D is undetermined. Germline assignment: CDR1 DFQATT and CDR2 SNEGSKA (reference sequence). This CDR3 contains 13 residues. Deletions cut 0 bases from V and 7 bases from J, with 7 bases between. CDR3 DNA: TGCAGTGCTAGAGAGTTGGCAGCCAACGTCCTGACTTTC. It specifies CSARELAANVLTF.

V is TRBV7-9 and J is TRBJ1-4; TRBD1 agrees at 7 bases. CDR3 length: 15 amino acids. V gave up 1 base and J gave up 7 bases; unmatched junction bases: 6. Looked up from germline, CDR1 is SEHNR and CDR2 is FQNEAQ (reference sequence). The CDR3 DNA follows: TGTGCCAGCAGCTTAGGGACAGGAATATCTGAAAAACTGTTTTTT. Its translation is CASSLGTGISEKLFF.

CDR3 sequence: CAPGTEAFF. The CDR3 DNA follows: TGTGCCCCCGGGACTGAAGCTTTCTTT. The chain is built from TRBV10-3 and TRBJ1-1; D unclear. In germline, CDR1 is ENHRY, CDR2 SYGVKD. This CDR3 comprises 9 residues. V shed 11 bases and J shed 5 bases, with 6 bases lying between them.

As concerns this clonotype: Germline and junction disagree at one end, which may indicate a read error. This chain joins TRBV7-8 and TRBJ1-4; 7 positions match TRBD1. Germline CDR1 SGHVS, CDR2 FQNEAQ. The CDR3 contains 12 residues. The DNA for the CDR3 is TGTGCCAGCAGCCTTAGGACAGGCAGACCTAATTTT. Encoded protein: CASSLRTGRPNF.

The gene calls are TRBV18 and TRBJ1-1, with TRBD1 matching over 7 bases. The CDR3 extends over 13 amino acids. In germline, CDR1 is KGHSH, CDR2 LQKENI. Trimming removed 6 bases from V and 6 bases from J; junction bases left unmatched: 7. The CDR3 DNA follows: TGTGCCAGCTCCCCGAAACAGGGGTCTGAAGCTTTCTTT. Its protein product is CASSPKQGSEAFF.

The rearrangement joins TRBV29-1 to TRBJ1-3; 7 bases are a match to TRBD1. This CDR3 has 15 amino acids. Per germline, CDR1 SQVTM and CDR2 ANQGSEA. V was clipped by 6 bases and J by 8 bases; unmatched bases: 16. The CDR3 sequence is CSVSRGGGDGYTIYF. The CDR3 bases are TGCAGCGTATCGCGGGGAGGGGGCGATGGCTACACCATATATTTT.

This clonotype came up many times. The V and J genes are TRBV4-3 and TRBJ2-7; D remains ambiguous. This CDR3 spans 14 amino acids. Germline V CDR1 and CDR2: LGHNA, YSLEER. V was trimmed by 0 bases and J by 2 bases, leaving 8 bases between them. The CDR3 bases are TGCGCCAGCAGCCAAGAGGAAGGAGCCTACGAGCAGTACTTC. Translated, it gives CASSQEEGAYEQYF.

At least ten counts were recorded for this clonotype. V and J are TRBV7-2 and TRBJ1-5; possibly TRBD1 for D (5 bases). The CDR3 has 16 residues. Germline lookup yields CDR1 SGHTA and CDR2 FQGNSA. The V gene lost 1 base and the J gene lost 3 bases, with 13 bases spanning the gap. For the CDR3, the DNA is TGTGCCAGCAGCTTAGAGGAGGTCAGGGACAATCAGCCCCAGCATTTT. Encoded protein: CASSLEEVRDNQPQHF.

This sequence joins TRBV7-2 and TRBJ2-5; the D gene is possibly TRBD2 (6 bases). Germline-derived CDR1 and CDR2 are SGHTA and FQGNSA. This CDR3 has 15 residues. V dropped 1 base and J dropped 5 bases, with 14 bases sitting between them. DNA of the CDR3: TGTGCCAGCAGCTTAGGGGGACTTGCAATGGAGACCCAGTACTTC. Encoded protein: CASSLGGLAMETQYF.

The V gene is TRBV5-8, the J gene TRBJ2-2; 8 bases align to TRBD1. With 6 bases clipped from V and 5 bases from J, the junction kept 9 bases outside the gene matches. This CDR3 spans 15 amino acids. Germline CDR1 SGHTS, CDR2 YDEGEE. This CDR3 is CASKKDRVPTGELFF. CDR3 DNA sequence: TGTGCCAGCAAGAAGGACAGGGTACCTACCGGGGAGCTGTTTTTT.

This clonotype appeared a few times. V is TRBV5-4 and J is TRBJ1-5, with 12 bases aligning to TRBD1. Germline V gene sequence: CDR1 SGHNT, CDR2 YYREEE (reference sequence). The ends lost 4 bases at V and 2 bases at J; junction bases unmatched: 10. This CDR3 comprises 18 residues. This CDR3 is CASSTGTGGSMGNQPQHF. CDR3 in DNA: TGTGCCAGCAGCACCGGGACAGGGGGCTCTATGGGCAATCAGCCCCAGCATTTT.

This clonotype has a handful of counts. The chain carries TRBV20-1 and TRBJ2-2; 12 nucleotides align to TRBD2. CDR1 is DFQATT and CDR2 is SNEGSKA in the germline V gene (reference sequence). V gave up 6 bases and J gave up 1 base; unmatched junction bases: 3. The CDR3 sequence is 15 residues long. The CDR3 nucleotides read TGCAGTGCCGGGGGACTAGCGGGGAACACCGGGGAGCTGTTTTTT. It yields the protein CSAGGLAGNTGELFF.

This clonotype was counted a few times. The J gene is TRBJ1-3, the V gene TRBV20-1, with D hard to call. CDR3 size: 13 residues. Trimming pared 0 bases from V and 1 base from J, leaving 4 bases between. Germline CDR1 reads DFQATT; CDR2 reads SNEGSKA (reference sequence). The CDR3 region is CSAREGSGNTIYF. CDR3 DNA sequence: TGCAGTGCTAGAGAAGGGTCTGGAAACACCATATATTTT.

The table lists this clonotype with many counts. The chain combines TRBV13 with TRBJ1-5; D unclear. CDR1 is PRHDT, CDR2 FYEKMQ, per germline (reference sequence). V was shortened by 3 bases and J by 4 bases, with 10 bases between the two germline ends. CDR3 length: 14 amino acids. The CDR3 spells CASSFGRMNQPQHF. CDR3 coding DNA: TGTGCCAGCAGCTTCGGCAGGATGAATCAGCCCCAGCATTTT.

This clonotype was seen only a few times. The chain recombines TRBV7-9 with TRBJ2-6; D not resolved. Per the germline V gene, CDR1 is SEHNR and CDR2 is FQNEAQ (reference sequence). Trimming took 7 bases from V and 4 from J, leaving 11 bases between them. The CDR3 extends over 14 amino acids. The CDR3 nucleotides read TGTGCCAGCATGTCTCCGCCGGGGGCCAACGTCCTGACTTTC. Its translation is CASMSPPGANVLTF.

In its sample, this clonotype was seen many times. The chain's CDR3 is CASSLARTDGSYEQYF. In nucleotides, the CDR3 is TGTGCCAGCAGCTTAGCCCGGACGGACGGCTCCTACGAGCAGTACTTC. The V gene is TRBV13, the J gene TRBJ2-7; the D is unclear. V shed 1 base and J shed 0 bases, with 13 bases lying between them. Germline V lookup: CDR1 PRHDT, CDR2 FYEKMQ (reference sequence). CDR3 size: 16 residues.

This chain links TRBV7-8 with TRBJ2-7; D is undetermined. Germline CDR1 and CDR2: SGHVS and FQNEAQ. The CDR3 is 14 amino acids. The V end lost 1 base, the J end lost 0 bases, and 7 bases lay between the germline ends. This CDR3 reads CASSLGGTSYEQYF. The CDR3 DNA is TGTGCCAGCAGCTTAGGGGGAACCTCCTACGAGCAGTACTTC.

At least ten counts were recorded for this clonotype. The rearrangement uses TRBV7-6 and TRBJ1-4; D unclear. The CDR3 contains 14 residues. V was pared by 2 bases and J by 4 bases, with 8 bases between. Germline assignment: CDR1 SGHVS and CDR2 FNYEAQ. Here the CDR3 DNA reads TGTGCCAGCAGCTTATCAGAGAATAATGAAAAACTGTTTTTT. Translating it yields CASSLSENNEKLFF. The variable domain in full, completed from reference TRBV7-6 and TRBJ1-4, reads GAGVSQSPRYKVTKRGQDVALRCDPISGHVSLYWYRQALGQGPEFLTYFNYEAQQDKSGLPNDRFSAERPEGSISTLTIQRTEQRDSAMYRCASSLSENNEKLFFGSGTQLSVL.

This clonotype was observed once. This chain's CDR3 is CASSPKTSGNTGELFF. In nucleotides, the CDR3 is TGTGCCAGCTCACCAAAGACTAGCGGGAACACCGGGGAGCTGTTTTTT. The chain recombines TRBV2 with TRBJ2-2; 9 bases match TRBD2. Germline V CDR1 and CDR2: SNHLY, FYNNEI. The length of the CDR3 is 16 residues. Trimming at V came to 8 bases and at J to 1 base, leaving 8 bases not matched to a gene.

The chain couples TRBV11-2 to TRBJ2-7; TRBD1 matches at 9 bases. V dropped 5 bases and J dropped 5; count of bases not matched to a gene: 7. There are 14 residues in the CDR3. Germline V gene data show CDR1 as SGHAT and CDR2 as FQNNGV. This CDR3 reads CASSQGQGTHEQYF. CDR3 nucleotides: TGTGCCAGCAGCCAGGGACAGGGTACCCACGAGCAGTACTTC.

This clonotype was detected ten times or more. The rearrangement links TRBV20-1 to TRBJ2-7; D gene uncertain. V dropped 6 bases and J dropped 0 bases, with 12 bases sitting between them. The CDR3 spans 13 residues. The germline V gene encodes CDR1 DFQATT and CDR2 SNEGSKA (reference sequence). This CDR3 reads CSAIGPSSYEQYF. The DNA of the CDR3 is TGCAGTGCCATCGGACCAAGCTCCTACGAGCAGTACTTC.

This rearrangement joins TRBV20-1 to TRBJ1-1, with 9 bases that match TRBD1. Per the germline V gene, CDR1 is DFQATT and CDR2 is SNEGSKA (reference sequence). This CDR3 is 15 amino acids long. Losses at the gene ends were 2 bases for V and 0 bases for J; bases not matched to a gene: 4. The CDR3 nucleotides are TGCAGTGCTAGAACAGGGGGCCCCTTGAACACTGAAGCTTTCTTT. Translation gives CSARTGGPLNTEAFF.